The clone carrying this T cell receptor beta chain occurred many times. As to time point: sample taken at primary tumor resection. Samples were obtained from around 72 donors, all untreated early-stage non-small cell lung cancer patients. The sequenced material consisted of unsorted whole RNA from tumor, nontumor lung or frozen PBMC. The data originate from a study of spatial heterogeneity in lung cancer. Study overall: Sequencing consistently turned up more beta-chain sequences than alpha-chain sequences.

Germline lookup yields CDR1 GTSNPN and CDR2 SVGIG (reference sequence). V lost 3 bases to trimming and J lost 0 bases, with 11 bases between them. The length of the CDR3 is 15 residues. Unique molecular identifiers tagged every individual TCR cDNA molecule. TCRdb fed the 5' RACE reads into MiXCR, producing one record per CDR3 protein. The sample records approximately 3,000 distinct CDR3 sequences, about 17% being singletons. This clonotype was obtained from a female donor with early-stage non-small cell lung cancer. The sample here was normal lung tissue next to the tumor, taken at surgery. V gene TRBV30 combines with J gene TRBJ1-4; D ambiguous. The CDR3 bases are TGTGCCTGGAGGAGGCAGGCTACAACTAATGAAAAACTGTTTTTT. This sequence encodes CAWRRQATTNEKLFF.